This T cell receptor (beta chain) was retrieved from a study of blood T cell repertoires in COVID-19. Study details: Sites in the United States, Italy and Spain provided acute and convalescent COVID-19 samples. The cDNA or gDNA used as material had been derived from T cells, B-cell-depleted T cells, or PBMCs.

The V gene's germline CDR1 is SGHDN and CDR2 FVKESK. V was clipped by 6 bases and J by 0 bases; unmatched bases: 17. This CDR3 has 19 amino acids. Authors' data handling: The authors estimated nucleated cell counts from reference gene primer amplification. The table came from immunoSEQ multiplex PCR; TCRdb's copy has only in-frame clones and leaves some out. V, J and clone size were drawn from that table, and D and trimming were deduced from the DNA. The profile shows under 150,000 clones, approximately 88% of them singletons. The TCR sequence derives from a human donor in a cohort sampled during active COVID-19. The V gene is TRBV14, the J gene TRBJ2-7, with 10 bases identical to TRBD1. The sample was peripheral blood. In DNA form, the CDR3 reads TGTGCCAGCAGTCCCCACCCGGGACAGGGGTCCCGATCCTCCTACGAGCAGTACTTC. Translating it yields CASSPHPGQGSRSSYEQYF.